This TCR beta chain emerged from a study of blood T cells in healthy people across ages. The germline CDR1 and CDR2 sequences are MNHEY and SMNVEV (reference sequence). The V end was cut by 7 bases, the J end by 4 bases, with 17 bases between. This CDR3 contains 15 residues. Around 10 milliliters of peripheral blood were drawn from each donor. A sample-barcoded 5' primer and a J-beta primer mix were used in a second PCR of about 6 to 11 cycles. TCRdb re-called the 5' RACE reads through MiXCR, storing one row per CDR3 protein. The sample lists about 930,000 distinct CDR3 sequences, 25% to 35% occurring once. Study observations and caveats: A strong correlation between TCR beta diversity and naive T cell percentage was seen. Unsorted PBMCs ruled out conclusive naive versus antigen-experienced comparison. Versus aged donors, long-lived donors had higher diversity and more naive CD4+ cells.

In regard to this clonotype: What it binds is unknown.

These data were likewise used in another study, on T cells of mothers and their children.

Sequences were obtained from blood. The source of this sequence is a woman between 40 and 50 years old in good health. This rearrangement joins TRBV27 to TRBJ2-1, with D possibly matching TRBD1 (6 bases). CDR3 nucleotides: TGTGCCAGCACCCAGGGGACGGGGTGGTACAATGAGCAGTTCTTC. This encodes CASTQGTGWYNEQFF.